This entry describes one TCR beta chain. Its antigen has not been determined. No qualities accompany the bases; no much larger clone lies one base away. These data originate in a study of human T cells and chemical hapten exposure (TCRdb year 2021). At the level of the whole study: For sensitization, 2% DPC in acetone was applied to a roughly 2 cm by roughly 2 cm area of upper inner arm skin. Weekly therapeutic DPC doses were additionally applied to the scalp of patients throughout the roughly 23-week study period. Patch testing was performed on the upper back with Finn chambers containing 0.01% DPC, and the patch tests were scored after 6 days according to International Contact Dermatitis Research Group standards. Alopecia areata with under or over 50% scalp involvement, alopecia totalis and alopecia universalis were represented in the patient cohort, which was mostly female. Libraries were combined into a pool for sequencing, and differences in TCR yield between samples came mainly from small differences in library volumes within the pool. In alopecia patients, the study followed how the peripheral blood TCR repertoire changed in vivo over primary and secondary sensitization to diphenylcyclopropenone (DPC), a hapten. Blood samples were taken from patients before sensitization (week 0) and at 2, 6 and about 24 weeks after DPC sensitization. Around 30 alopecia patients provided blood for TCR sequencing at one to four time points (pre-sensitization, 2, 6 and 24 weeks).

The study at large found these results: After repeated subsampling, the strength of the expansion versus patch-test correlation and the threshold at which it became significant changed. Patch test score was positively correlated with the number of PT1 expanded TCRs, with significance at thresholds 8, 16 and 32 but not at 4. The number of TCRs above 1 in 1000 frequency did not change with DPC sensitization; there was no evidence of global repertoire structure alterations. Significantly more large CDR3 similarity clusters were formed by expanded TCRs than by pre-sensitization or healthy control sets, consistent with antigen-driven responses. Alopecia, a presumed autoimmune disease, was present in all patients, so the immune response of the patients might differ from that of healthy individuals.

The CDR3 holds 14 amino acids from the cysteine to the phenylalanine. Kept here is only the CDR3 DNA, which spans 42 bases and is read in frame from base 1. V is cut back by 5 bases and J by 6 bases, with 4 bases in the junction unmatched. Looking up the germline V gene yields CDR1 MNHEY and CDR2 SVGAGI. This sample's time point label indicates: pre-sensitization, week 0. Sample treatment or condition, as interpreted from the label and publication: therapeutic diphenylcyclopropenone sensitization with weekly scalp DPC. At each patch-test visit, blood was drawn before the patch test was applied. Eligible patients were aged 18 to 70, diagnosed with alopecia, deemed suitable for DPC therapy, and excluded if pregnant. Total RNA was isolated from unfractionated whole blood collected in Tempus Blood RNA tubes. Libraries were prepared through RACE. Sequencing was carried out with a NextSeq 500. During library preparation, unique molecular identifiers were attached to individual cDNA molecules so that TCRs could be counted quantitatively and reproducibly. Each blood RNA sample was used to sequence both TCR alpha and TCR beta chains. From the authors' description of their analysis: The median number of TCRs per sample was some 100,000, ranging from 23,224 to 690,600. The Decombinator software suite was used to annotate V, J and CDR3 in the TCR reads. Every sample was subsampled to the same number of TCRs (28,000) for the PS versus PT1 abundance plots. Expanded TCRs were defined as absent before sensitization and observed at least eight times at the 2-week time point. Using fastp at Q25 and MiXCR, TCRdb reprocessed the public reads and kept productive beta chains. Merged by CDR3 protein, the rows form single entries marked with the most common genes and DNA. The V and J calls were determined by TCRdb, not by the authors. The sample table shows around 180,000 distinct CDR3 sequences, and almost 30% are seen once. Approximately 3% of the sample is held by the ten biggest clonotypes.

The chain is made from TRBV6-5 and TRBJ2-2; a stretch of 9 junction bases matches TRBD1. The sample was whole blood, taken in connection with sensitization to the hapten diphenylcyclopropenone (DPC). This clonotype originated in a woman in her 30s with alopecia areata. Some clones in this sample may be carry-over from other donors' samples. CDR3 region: CASSQRQGAGELFF. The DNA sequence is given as TGTGCCAGCAGTCAACGACAGGGGGCCGGGGAGCTGTTTTTT.